This T cell receptor (beta chain) was sequenced during a study of preoperative IRX-2 immunotherapy in early breast cancer. Treatment indicated: preoperative locoregional IRX-2 cytokine immunotherapy. Sequenced by immunoSEQ multiplex PCR; TCRdb stores in-frame clones only, minus some. The sample yields around 40,000 clones, around 96% seen once. J was trimmed by 4 bases and V by 5 bases; bases with no gene match: 4. The germline gives CDR1 SGHNT, CDR2 YYREEE (reference sequence). CDR3 size: 13 residues. This chain connects TRBV5-4 to TRBJ2-7, with 9 bases identical to TRBD2. This specimen was tumor tissue, taken after IRX-2 immunotherapy. This clonotype was obtained from a human donor with breast cancer. The CDR3 DNA follows: TGTGCCAGCAGACTAGCGGGCCATTACGAGCAGTACTTC. This codes for CASRLAGHYEQYF. Together with reference TRBV5-4 and TRBJ2-7, the CDR3 gives the full variable domain: ETGVTQSPTHLIKTRGQQVTLRCSSQSGHNTVSWYQQALGQGPQFIFQYYREEENGRGNFPPRFSGLQFPNYSSELNVNALELDDSALYLCASRLAGHYEQYFGPGTRLTVT.